The 32 T cell receptor beta chains below were found in one sample sequenced in a study of T cell repertoires in cytomegalovirus infection. TCRdb processed the reads anew with MiXCR; each CDR3 protein has one entry. The table shows roughly 990,000 distinct CDR3 sequences, with approximately 31% occurring only once. Antigens for these TCRs are unknown. Sequencing used cultured CD8+ T cells from PBMCs, obtained from culture after CMV antigen stimulation. These receptors came from a human donor in good health (CMV status not recorded). Some clones in this sample may be carry-over from other donors' samples.

The table lists this clonotype with many counts. V usage is TRBV7-6 and J usage is TRBJ2-3, with 11 bases matching TRBD2. There are 15 residues in the CDR3. The germline V gene encodes CDR1 SGHVS and CDR2 FNYEAQ. With 5 bases clipped from V and 3 bases from J, the junction kept 4 bases outside the gene matches. CDR3 in DNA: TGTGCCAGCAGCCGGACTAGCGGGCGTACAGATACGCAGTATTTT. Translated: CASSRTSGRTDTQYF.

This clonotype was seen repeatedly, ten times or more. The rearrangement joins TRBV7-2 to TRBJ2-7, with TRBD1 as a possible D gene (6 bases). This CDR3 contains 13 residues. With 1 base removed from V and 2 bases from J, the gap between germline ends came to 6 bases. CDR1 and CDR2 from the germline V gene are SGHTA and FQGNSA. DNA for the CDR3: TGTGCCAGCAGCTTAGGGGACACCTACGAGCAGTACTTC. The encoded protein is CASSLGDTYEQYF.

The chain combines TRBV12-3 or TRBV12-4 with TRBJ1-4; D is unclear. This CDR3 region has 16 residues. Trimming stripped 2 bases from V and 5 bases from J, with 15 bases between. CDR3: CASSLTQGLINEKLFF. The DNA of the CDR3 is TGTGCCAGCAGTTTAACCCAAGGACTGATAAATGAAAAACTGTTTTTT.

This clonotype was seen a few times. The gene calls are TRBV15 and TRBJ2-1; TRBD2 matches at 11 bases. CDR1 and CDR2 (germline): LNHNV, YYDKDF (reference sequence). Trimming cost V 3 bases and J 8 bases; bases outside gene matches: 9. This CDR3 is 16 amino acids long. This CDR3 reads CATSRGRGLADYEQFF. DNA of the CDR3: TGTGCCACCAGCAGGGGACGGGGACTAGCGGACTATGAGCAGTTCTTC. Drawing the rest from reference TRBV15 and TRBJ2-1, the complete variable domain is DAMVIQNPRYQVTQFGKPVTLSCSQTLNHNVMYWYQQKSSQAPKLLFHYYDKDFNNEADTPDNFQSRRPNTSFCFLDIRSPGLGDTAMYLCATSRGRGLADYEQFFGPGTRLTVL.

This sequence joins TRBV19 and TRBJ1-1, with D maybe TRBD1 (5 bases). Germline CDR1 and CDR2: LNHDA and SQIVND (reference sequence). The CDR3 has 13 residues. The ends were cut back, 5 bases at V and 8 bases at J, with 15 bases in the middle. CDR3 region: CASSSAPGREAFF. CDR3 nucleotides: TGTGCCAGTAGTTCAGCCCCGGGACGGGAAGCTTTCTTT.

A few counts support this clonotype. The chain is built from TRBV14 and TRBJ1-5; 7 positions agree with TRBD1. Unmatched junction bases numbered 7, after V lost 6 bases and J lost 2 bases. The CDR3 length is 15 residues. The germline gives CDR1 SGHDN, CDR2 FVKESK. DNA for the CDR3: TGTGCCAGCAGGACACCGGGACAGCGCAATCAGCCCCAGCATTTT. As protein: CASRTPGQRNQPQHF.

This clonotype has more than one count but fewer than ten. The rearrangement uses TRBV4-1 and TRBJ2-1, with 9 bases lining up with TRBD2. The CDR3 spans 14 residues. In germline, CDR1 is MGHRA, CDR2 YSYEKL. Unmatched junction bases numbered 2, after V lost 0 bases and J lost 8 bases. The DNA of the CDR3 is TGCGCCAGCAGCCAAGAGGCTAGCGGGGATGAGCAGTTCTTC. Its protein is CASSQEASGDEQFF.

Here the CDR3 reads CSAPQRDKYNSPLHF. CDR3 bases: TGCAGTGCTCCCCAGCGGGACAAGTATAATTCACCCCTCCACTTT. V is TRBV20-1 and J is TRBJ1-6; perhaps TRBD1 as D (6 bases). The length of the CDR3 is 15 residues. The germline gives CDR1 DFQATT, CDR2 SNEGSKA (reference sequence). V was trimmed by 5 bases and J by 4 bases, leaving 15 bases between them.

The gene calls are TRBV6-1 and TRBJ2-7, with D hard to call. Trimming cost V 4 bases and J 0 bases, with 7 bases left between them. This CDR3 spans 13 amino acids. Germline V gene data show CDR1 as MNHNS and CDR2 as SASEGT. The CDR3 loop is CASSVRTSYEQYV. In nucleotides, the CDR3 is TGTGCCAGCAGTGTCAGAACCTCCTACGAGCAGTACGTC.

This chain uses TRBV4-2 with TRBJ2-2; D is perhaps TRBD2 (5 bases). The CDR3 has 15 residues. Germline CDR1 is LGHNA and CDR2 is YNFKEQ. Trimming removed 0 bases from V and 7 bases from J, with 12 bases in between. The CDR3 bases are TGTGCCAGCAGCCAAGATTCTGCGGGCCTCGGGGAGCTGTTTTTT. The encoded protein is CASSQDSAGLGELFF.

In its sample, this clonotype was seen many times. The chain carries TRBV12-3 or TRBV12-4 and TRBJ2-5, with a weak D call TRBD2 (6 bases). V lost 6 bases and J 5 bases, leaving 22 bases between the germline ends. The CDR3 contains 16 residues. The CDR3 here is CASSFPRGGGGETQYF. The DNA for the CDR3 is TGTGCCAGCAGCTTTCCCCGGGGTGGGGGAGGCGAGACCCAGTACTTC.

The rearrangement joins TRBV6-2 or TRBV6-3 to TRBJ2-1; D remains ambiguous. V shed 6 bases and J shed 0 bases, with 12 bases lying between them. Germline CDR1 is MNHEY and CDR2 is SVGEGT. The CDR3 spans 15 residues. The CDR3 DNA sequence: TGTGCCAGCAGACGAACAAGTAACTCCTACAATGAGCAGTTCTTC. Protein: CASRRTSNSYNEQFF.

This clonotype was counted between two and nine times. The chain employs TRBV19 and TRBJ2-2, with 9 bases that match TRBD1. The CDR3 covers 15 residues. J lost 4 bases, V lost 4 bases, and 4 bases had no gene match. Germline loops: CDR1 LNHDA, CDR2 SQIVND (reference sequence). The CDR3 DNA reads as TGTGCCAGTAGTACTATGACAGGGGGCACCGGGGAGCTGTTTTTT. It codes for CASSTMTGGTGELFF.

This clonotype was detected only a few times. In DNA form, the CDR3 reads TGCGCCAGCAGCCAAGCCGGGACTACCAAGTACTTC. Protein: CASSQAGTTKYF. The chain links TRBV4-1 to TRBJ2-7; 7 nucleotides line up with TRBD2. This CDR3 spans 12 amino acids. With 1 base clipped from V and 11 bases from J, the junction kept 5 bases outside the gene matches. Germline assignment: CDR1 MGHRA and CDR2 YSYEKL.

This clonotype was picked up one time. The CDR3 sequence is CASSLGVSGGLYNEQFF. The DNA for the CDR3 is TGCGCCAGCAGCTTGGGAGTTAGCGGGGGACTCTACAATGAGCAGTTCTTC. This chain links TRBV5-1 with TRBJ2-1, with 9 positions matching TRBD2. This CDR3 contains 17 residues. Germline assignment: CDR1 SGHRS and CDR2 YFSETQ. J was trimmed by 3 bases and V by 0 bases; bases with no gene match: 7.

This clonotype appeared many times. The V gene is TRBV6-1, the J gene TRBJ1-5; D is ambiguous. Looked up from germline, CDR1 is MNHNS and CDR2 is SASEGT. Trimming stripped 5 bases from V and 3 bases from J, with 14 bases between. The length of the CDR3 is 15 residues. The CDR3 reads CASSYLDNHNQPQHF. CDR3 in DNA: TGTGCCAGCAGTTACCTTGACAATCACAATCAGCCCCAGCATTTT.

This chain links TRBV19 with TRBJ2-3, with TRBD2 matching 9 bases. The CDR3 totals 15 residues. The V and J ends lost 8 bases and 4 bases, in that order; junction bases with no gene match: 10. The V gene's germline CDR1 is LNHDA and CDR2 SQIVND (reference sequence). This CDR3 reads CASRMRGGRADTQYF. CDR3 in DNA: TGTGCCAGTCGGATGCGGGGGGGCCGGGCAGATACGCAGTATTTT.

The chain has TRBV10-3 and TRBJ2-7; D is perhaps TRBD2 (6 bases). CDR1 ENHRY and CDR2 SYGVKD come from the germline V gene. V lost 0 bases and J lost 3, with 9 bases in between. The CDR3 runs to 14 residues. CDR3 loop: CAISESAGYYEQYV. For the CDR3, the DNA is TGTGCCATCAGTGAGTCTGCGGGGTACTACGAGCAGTACGTC.

The table lists this clonotype with many counts. The J gene is TRBJ1-4, the V gene TRBV7-9, with 8 bases matching TRBD1. The junction had 13 bases not matched to a gene; V was cut back by 5 bases and J by 5 bases. Germline V lookup: CDR1 SEHNR, CDR2 FQNEAQ (reference sequence). The CDR3 covers 17 residues. The CDR3 sequence: CASSTYRGSPQNEKLFF. The CDR3 DNA follows: TGTGCCAGCAGCACTTACAGGGGGTCTCCACAAAATGAAAAACTGTTTTTT. Full variable domain (missing parts from reference TRBV7-9 and TRBJ1-4): DTGVSQNPRHKITKRGQNVTFRCDPISEHNRLYWYRQTLGQGPEFLTYFQNEAQLEKSRLLSDRFSAERPKGSFSTLEIQRTEQGDSAMYLCASSTYRGSPQNEKLFFGSGTQLSVL.

The V and J genes are TRBV12-3 or TRBV12-4 and TRBJ2-2; D is perhaps TRBD2 (5 bases). Trimming removed 6 bases at V and 6 bases at J, with 5 bases between. There are 11 residues in the CDR3. CDR3 sequence: CASREAGELFF. For the CDR3, the DNA is TGTGCCAGCAGGGAGGCCGGGGAGCTGTTTTTT.

The chain couples TRBV11-3 to TRBJ2-1, with 8 bases that match TRBD1. The CDR3 covers 13 residues. Germline CDR1 reads SGHNT; CDR2 reads YENEEA. V lost 6 bases to trimming and J lost 7 bases; unmatched junction nucleotides: 5. CDR3 coding DNA: TGTGCCAGCAGTTGGACAGGGTGGAATGAGCAGTTCTTC. It encodes CASSWTGWNEQFF. The whole variable domain, filled in from reference TRBV11-3 and TRBJ2-1, reads EAGVVQSPRYKIIEKKQPVAFWCNPISGHNTLYWYLQNLGQGPELLIRYENEEAVDDSQLPKDRFSAERLKGVDSTLKIQPAELGDSAVYLCASSWTGWNEQFFGPGTRLTVL.

This clonotype was detected ten times or more. The V and J genes are TRBV7-6 and TRBJ1-1; TRBD1 aligns across 10 bases. In germline, CDR1 is SGHVS, CDR2 FNYEAQ. The CDR3 is 14 amino acids. The V segment lost 5 bases and the J segment 6 bases; nucleotides outside the gene matches: 6. The CDR3 sequence: CASSGGQGESEAFF. Here the CDR3 DNA reads TGTGCCAGCAGCGGAGGACAGGGGGAGTCTGAAGCTTTCTTT.

The sample holds a few counts of this clonotype. The chain uses TRBV7-8 and TRBJ2-3; D uncertain. The V gene lost 1 base and the J gene lost 1 base, with 12 bases spanning the gap. The V gene's germline CDR1 is SGHVS and CDR2 FQNEAQ. The CDR3 spans 16 residues. DNA of the CDR3: TGTGCCAGCAGCTTAGAGGAGCTTGCTGGCACAGATACGCAGTATTTT. Protein: CASSLEELAGTDTQYF.

The chain joins TRBV6-5 to TRBJ1-2; D not resolved. V was shortened by 0 bases and J by 0 bases, with 8 bases between the two germline ends. The CDR3 has 15 amino acids. Germline CDR1 MNHEY, CDR2 SVGAGI. The CDR3 nucleotides read TGTGCCAGCAGTTACTCGGCGGAAACTAACTATGGCTACACCTTC. Protein: CASSYSAETNYGYTF.

The chain is built from TRBV25-1 and TRBJ1-1; no definite D call. This CDR3 contains 14 residues. The V gene's germline CDR1 is MGHDK and CDR2 SYGVNS. V was cut by 10 bases and J by 4 bases, with 19 bases left in between. The CDR3: CATVAPGKATEAFF. CDR3 coding DNA: TGTGCCACCGTAGCTCCGGGGAAGGCCACTGAAGCTTTCTTT.

The chain is built from TRBV6-6 and TRBJ2-7, with D tentatively TRBD2 (5 bases). Germline CDR1 is MNHNY and CDR2 is SVGAGI (reference sequence). The V end was cut by 5 bases, the J end by 4 bases, with 15 bases between. The length of the CDR3 is 14 residues. This chain's CDR3 is CASSAGSRGYEQYV. The CDR3, as DNA: TGTGCCAGCAGTGCGGGTTCGCGAGGTTACGAGCAGTACGTC.

A word on this clonotype: The junction departs from the called germline gene at one end, perhaps through a read error. The chain employs TRBV12-3 or TRBV12-4 and TRBJ1-2; 8 bases are shared with TRBD1. The CDR3 totals 14 residues. The CDR3 DNA follows: TGTACCAGCAGTCCCGGGGGGACAGGCTATGGCTACACCTTC. Translation: CTSSPGGTGYGYTF.

This clonotype was detected ten times or more. This chain uses TRBV7-2 with TRBJ1-1, with D perhaps TRBD1 (5 bases). The germline CDR1 and CDR2 sequences are SGHTA and FQGNSA. CDR3 size: 14 residues. V gave up 2 bases and J gave up 4 bases, with 11 bases separating them. This CDR3 is CASSLRRVATEAFF. In DNA form, the CDR3 reads TGTGCCAGCAGCTTACGCAGGGTTGCCACTGAAGCTTTCTTT.

This clonotype has only a few counts. V gene TRBV7-9 combines with J gene TRBJ2-7; 14 nucleotides align to TRBD2. The CDR3 runs to 15 residues. With 5 bases clipped from V and 5 bases from J, the junction kept 5 bases outside the gene matches. Germline CDR1 reads SEHNR; CDR2 reads FQNEAQ (reference sequence). CDR3 nucleotide sequence: TGTGCCAGCAGCCCGACTAGCGGGGGGGCCAACGAGCAGTACTTC. Protein: CASSPTSGGANEQYF.

The rearrangement links TRBV28 to TRBJ2-3; 8 nucleotides line up with TRBD1. The length of the CDR3 is 14 residues. V dropped 8 bases and J dropped 1; count of bases not matched to a gene: 5. The germline V gene encodes CDR1 MDHEN and CDR2 SYDVKM. CDR3 region: CASFRTGRTDTQYF. The CDR3 DNA follows: TGTGCCAGCTTCCGGACAGGGCGCACAGATACGCAGTATTTT.

The V gene is TRBV5-5, the J gene TRBJ2-7; D gene uncertain. Germline V lookup: CDR1 SGHKS, CDR2 YYEKEE (reference sequence). V lost 1 base and J lost 7, with 9 bases in between. CDR3 size: 12 residues. This CDR3 reads CASSLPAGEQYV. The CDR3 DNA reads TGTGCCAGCAGCTTGCCAGCTGGGGAGCAGTACGTC.

A remark on this clonotype: A much larger clone is a single base away; this may be a read error. This sequence joins TRBV12-3 or TRBV12-4 and TRBJ1-2; 8 positions match TRBD1. The ends lost 10 bases at V and 4 bases at J; junction bases unmatched: 14. CDR3 size: 15 residues. CDR3 bases: TGTGCCACCATTGTAGAGACAGGGGCTAGCTATGGCTACACCTTC. This sequence encodes CATIVETGASYGYTF.